What follows are 16 T cell receptor beta chains derived from one specimen sequenced in a study of shared clonotypes between healthy human individuals. TCRdb's table, derived via immunoSEQ multiplex PCR, lists solely in-frame clones and lacks some. The data contain around 2,000,000 clones, roughly 95% of them singletons. The sample was naive CD4+ T cells sorted from blood. Stated subset: CD45RA+ positively selected. The origin of the receptors is a man aged 18 to 29 in good health.

The V gene is TRBV7-8, the J gene TRBJ1-1; D remains unclear. In germline, CDR1 is SGHVS, CDR2 FQNEAQ. V lost 1 base to trimming and J lost 2 bases, with 8 bases between them. CDR3 size: 14 residues. CDR3 sequence reads: CASSLVAENTEAFF. In DNA form, the CDR3 reads TGTGCCAGCAGCTTAGTTGCGGAAAACACTGAAGCTTTCTTT.

The V and J genes are TRBV11-2 and TRBJ1-2; 9 positions match TRBD1. V trimming: 4 bases; J trimming: 0 bases; junction bases outside the gene matches: 3. This CDR3 comprises 15 residues. CDR1 SGHAT and CDR2 FQNNGV come from the germline V gene. The CDR3 sequence is CASSSQGAANYGYTF. The CDR3 coding sequence is TGTGCCAGCAGCTCACAGGGGGCGGCTAACTATGGCTACACCTTC. The full variable domain, rest sourced from reference TRBV11-2 and TRBJ1-2, is EAGVAQSPRYKIIEKRQSVAFWCNPISGHATLYWYQQILGQGPKLLIQFQNNGVVDDSQLPKDRFSAERLKGVDSTLKIQPAKLEDSAVYLCASSSQGAANYGYTFGSGTRLTVV.

V usage is TRBV23-1 and J usage is TRBJ2-7; D possibly corresponds to TRBD2 (5 bases). TRBV23-1 is flagged as an ORF with uncertain function. CDR3 length equals 14 residues. Trimming shortened V by 8 bases and J by 0 bases, and 14 bases separated the two germline ends. DNA for the CDR3: TGCGCCAGCCCTTGCCCGGGGAGCTCCTACGAGCAGTACTTC. Translating it yields CASPCPGSSYEQYF.

Only one count was recorded for this clone. J is TRBJ1-4 and V is TRBV19; D is undetermined. This CDR3 is built from 14 residues. V gave up 4 bases and J gave up 6 bases, with 12 bases separating them. Looked up from germline, CDR1 is LNHDA and CDR2 is SQIVND (reference sequence). The CDR3 nucleotides are TGTGCCAGTAGTAATAGGGTAGAAGATGAAAAACTGTTTTTT. Protein product: CASSNRVEDEKLFF. Supplemented by reference TRBV19 and TRBJ1-4, the full variable domain reads DGGITQSPKYLFRKEGQNVTLSCEQNLNHDAMYWYRQDPGQGLRLIYYSQIVNDFQKGDIAEGYSVSREKKESFPLTVTSAQKNPTAFYLCASSNRVEDEKLFFGSGTQLSVL.

The gene calls are TRBV6-6 and TRBJ2-7; a weak D match, TRBD1 (5 bases). CDR1 and CDR2 (germline): MNHNY, SVGAGI (reference sequence). The CDR3 has 16 amino acids. Deletions cut 5 bases from V and 0 bases from J, with 17 bases between. The CDR3 DNA reads as TGTGCCAGCAGTCCTGCTGGGGCGGCCAGCTCCTACGAGCAGTACTTC. The encoded protein is CASSPAGAASSYEQYF.

The chain recombines TRBV10-2 with TRBJ2-7, with TRBD2 matching 11 bases. Germline CDR1 WSHSY, CDR2 SAAADI. The ends lost 7 bases at V and 2 bases at J; junction bases unmatched: 4. The CDR3 runs to 14 residues. CDR3: CASTGTSGTYEQYF. The DNA of the CDR3 is TGCGCCAGCACTGGGACTAGCGGTACCTACGAGCAGTACTTC.

This clone was seen more than once but under ten times. The sample has other DNA sequences that encode this CDR3 too. The V call is TRBV5-4, the J call TRBJ2-5; 7 bases are shared with TRBD2. Looked up from germline, CDR1 is SGHNT and CDR2 is YYREEE (reference sequence). V shed 0 bases and J 4 bases; nucleotides not matched to a gene: 0. The CDR3 contains 13 residues. In DNA, the CDR3 is TGTGCCAGCAGCTTGGCGGGGGGAGAGACCCAGTACTTC. Residues: CASSLAGGETQYF.

This chain joins TRBV2 and TRBJ2-5; D gene uncertain. Germline CDR1 is SNHLY and CDR2 is FYNNEI. The length of the CDR3 is 13 residues. V shed 5 bases and J shed 2 bases, with 9 bases lying between them. The CDR3 protein is CASSSDLQETQYF. The DNA of the CDR3 is TGTGCCAGCAGTTCGGACCTACAAGAGACCCAGTACTTC.

V gene TRBV19 combines with J gene TRBJ2-5; 7 positions agree with TRBD1. V gave up 9 bases and J gave up 4 bases; unmatched junction bases: 8. The germline CDR1 and CDR2 sequences are LNHDA and SQIVND (reference sequence). The CDR3 has 13 residues. The CDR3 reads CASRQGSLETQYF. The CDR3 bases are TGTGCCAGCAGACAGGGTAGCTTAGAGACCCAGTACTTC.

The rearrangement joins TRBV27 to TRBJ2-7; TRBD2 agrees at 13 bases. Germline V CDR1 and CDR2: MNHEY, SMNVEV (reference sequence). This CDR3 is 14 amino acids long. The trim removed 7 bases at V and 2 bases at J, leaving 2 bases unmatched. The CDR3 DNA reads TGTGCCAGCAAAGGACTAGCGGGAGCCTACGAGCAGTACTTC. It specifies CASKGLAGAYEQYF.

CDR3 sequence reads: CASNTPPGTGRNQPQHF. The CDR3 DNA is TGTGCCAGTAACACCCCCCCCGGGACAGGGCGCAATCAGCCCCAGCATTTT. The J gene is TRBJ1-5, the V gene TRBV19; the match to TRBD1 covers 9 bases. The CDR3 loop spans 17 amino acids. Germline CDR1 is LNHDA and CDR2 is SQIVND (reference sequence). Trimming took 7 bases from V and 2 from J; bases not matched to a gene: 12. Using reference TRBV19 and TRBJ1-5 for the parts outside the CDR3, the full variable domain is DGGITQSPKYLFRKEGQNVTLSCEQNLNHDAMYWYRQDPGQGLRLIYYSQIVNDFQKGDIAEGYSVSREKKESFPLTVTSAQKNPTAFYLCASNTPPGTGRNQPQHFGDGTRLSIL.

The chain links TRBV5-1 to TRBJ2-3, with 8 positions matching TRBD1. Trimming cost V 0 bases and J 0 bases; bases outside gene matches: 15. Per germline, CDR1 SGHRS and CDR2 YFSETQ. The CDR3 sequence is 20 residues long. The DNA of the CDR3 is TGCGCCAGCAGCTTGGAGGAAAAGAGGACAGGGACAACTAGCACAGATACGCAGTATTTT. Protein product: CASSLEEKRTGTTSTDTQYF.

Comments on this clone: The same CDR3 arises from other DNA sequences in this sample as well. The V gene is TRBV11-3, the J gene TRBJ2-3; D is unresolved. V lost 1 base, J lost 6 bases, and 5 bases lay in between. The CDR3 spans 12 residues. The V gene's germline CDR1 is SGHNT and CDR2 YENEEA. CDR3 DNA: TGTGCCAGCAGCTTAGGGGCGGATACGCAGTATTTT. Amino acids: CASSLGADTQYF.

The rearrangement joins TRBV11-2 to TRBJ2-1; TRBD1 agrees at 9 bases. Per the germline V gene, CDR1 is SGHAT and CDR2 is FQNNGV. CDR3 length: 15 residues. V was pared by 5 bases and J by 4 bases, with 6 bases of the junction left unmatched. The CDR3 DNA reads TGTGCCAGCAGCATAAGGGACAGGGTGTACAATGAGCAGTTCTTC. Encoded protein: CASSIRDRVYNEQFF. The variable domain in full, with the rest retrieved from reference TRBV11-2 and TRBJ2-1, is EAGVAQSPRYKIIEKRQSVAFWCNPISGHATLYWYQQILGQGPKLLIQFQNNGVVDDSQLPKDRFSAERLKGVDSTLKIQPAKLEDSAVYLCASSIRDRVYNEQFFGPGTRLTVL.

The rearrangement uses TRBV15 and TRBJ2-3; the match to TRBD2 covers 7 bases. The CDR3 loop spans 16 amino acids. Losses at the gene ends were 1 base for V and 0 bases for J; bases not matched to a gene: 4. Per the germline V gene, CDR1 is LNHNV and CDR2 is YYDKDF (reference sequence). CDR3: CATSRALAASTDTQYF. The CDR3 DNA sequence: TGTGCCACCAGCAGAGCGCTAGCGGCTAGCACAGATACGCAGTATTTT.

CDR3: CAWSVQAGQVQPQHF. The CDR3 nucleotides are TGTGCCTGGAGTGTACAGGCAGGGCAGGTTCAGCCCCAGCATTTT. The chain has TRBV30 and TRBJ1-5, with D perhaps TRBD1 (5 bases). CDR1 and CDR2 (germline): GTSNPN, SVGIG (reference sequence). This CDR3 is 15 amino acids long. Deletions cut 0 bases from V and 6 bases from J, with 15 bases between. Full variable domain (missing parts from reference TRBV30 and TRBJ1-5): SQTIHQWPATLVQPVGSPLSLECTVEGTSNPNLYWYRQAAGRGLQLLFYSVGIGQISSEVPQNLSASRPQDRQFILSSKKLLLSDSGFYLCAWSVQAGQVQPQHFGDGTRLSIL.